The source of this T cell receptor beta chain is a study of identical twins. Overall study findings and caveats: Models predicted less out-of-frame TCR alpha sharing in monozygotic twins than was found.

With regard to this clonotype: Its antigen is undetermined.

This CDR3 contains 15 residues. Germline V gene sequence: CDR1 MGHRA, CDR2 YSYEKL. Trimming took 0 bases from V and 5 from J, leaving 10 bases between them. A universal primer binding site was introduced by template switching. The final cDNA contained unique molecular identifiers. MiXCR, run by TCRdb on the 5' RACE reads, gives a single entry per CDR3 protein. The table lists a few hundred thousand distinct CDR3 sequences, around 12% of them singletons. The same data also went into a second study, on yellow fever vaccine responses in identical twins.

The chain employs TRBV4-1 and TRBJ2-2, with TRBD2 as a possible D gene (6 bases). The specimen sequenced was CD8+ T cells sorted from blood. The receptor was derived from a woman aged 18-35 years in good health. CDR3 nucleotide sequence: TGCGCCAGCAGCCAAGATTCGGGACTGACCGGGGAGCTGTTTTTT. Protein: CASSQDSGLTGELFF.